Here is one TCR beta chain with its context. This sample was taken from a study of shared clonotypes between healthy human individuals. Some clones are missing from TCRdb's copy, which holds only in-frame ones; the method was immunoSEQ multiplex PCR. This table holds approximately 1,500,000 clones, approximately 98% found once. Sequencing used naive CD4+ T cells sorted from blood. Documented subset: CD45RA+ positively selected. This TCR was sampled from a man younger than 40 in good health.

The CDR3 coding sequence is TGTGCCAGCAGCGCCCCTTTGATCCGACTAGGAACTATCAATGAGCAGTTCTTC. Translating gives CASSAPLIRLGTINEQFF. The chain is built from TRBV9 and TRBJ2-1, with TRBD2 as a possible D gene (6 bases). Trimming took 3 bases from V and 6 from J, leaving 25 bases between them. The CDR3 length is 18 residues. Germline loops: CDR1 SGDLS, CDR2 YYNGEE. Together with reference TRBV9 and TRBJ2-1, the CDR3 gives the full variable domain: DSGVTQTPKHLITATGQRVTLRCSPRSGDLSVYWYQQSLDQGLQFLIQYYNGEERAKGNILERFSAQQFPDLHSELNLSSLELGDSALYFCASSAPLIRLGTINEQFFGPGTRLTVL.